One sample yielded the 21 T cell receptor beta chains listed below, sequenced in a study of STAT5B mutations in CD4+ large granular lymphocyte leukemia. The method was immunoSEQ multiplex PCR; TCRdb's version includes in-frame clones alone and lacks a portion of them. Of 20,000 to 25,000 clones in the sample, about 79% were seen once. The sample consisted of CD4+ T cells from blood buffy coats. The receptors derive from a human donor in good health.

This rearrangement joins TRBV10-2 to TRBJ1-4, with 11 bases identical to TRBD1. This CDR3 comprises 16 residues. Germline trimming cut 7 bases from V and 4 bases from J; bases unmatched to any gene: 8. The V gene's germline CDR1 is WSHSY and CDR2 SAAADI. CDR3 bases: TGCGCCAGCACGGGAGCGGGACAGGGGGTTAATGAAAAACTGTTTTTT. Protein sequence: CASTGAGQGVNEKLFF.

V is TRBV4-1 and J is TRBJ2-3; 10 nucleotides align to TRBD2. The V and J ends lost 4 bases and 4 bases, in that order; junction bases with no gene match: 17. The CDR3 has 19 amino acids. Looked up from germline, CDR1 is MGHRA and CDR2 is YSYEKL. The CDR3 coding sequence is TGCGCCAGCAGCCGAGACCCCGGCAGCGGGAGGGCCCTTTCAGATACGCAGTATTTT. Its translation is CASSRDPGSGRALSDTQYF.

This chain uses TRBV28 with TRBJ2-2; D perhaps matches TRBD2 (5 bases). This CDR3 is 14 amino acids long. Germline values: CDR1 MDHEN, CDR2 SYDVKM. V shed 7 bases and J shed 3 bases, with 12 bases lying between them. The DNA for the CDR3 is TGTGCCAGCATTTCAGGAGGATACACCGGGGAGCTGTTTTTT. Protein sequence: CASISGGYTGELFF.

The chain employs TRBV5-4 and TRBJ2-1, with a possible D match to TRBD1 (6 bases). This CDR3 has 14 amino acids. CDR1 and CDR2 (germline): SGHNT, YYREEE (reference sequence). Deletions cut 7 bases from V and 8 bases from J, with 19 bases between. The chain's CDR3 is CASGSGNRVHEQFF. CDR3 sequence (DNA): TGTGCCAGCGGATCCGGGAACAGGGTGCATGAGCAGTTCTTC.

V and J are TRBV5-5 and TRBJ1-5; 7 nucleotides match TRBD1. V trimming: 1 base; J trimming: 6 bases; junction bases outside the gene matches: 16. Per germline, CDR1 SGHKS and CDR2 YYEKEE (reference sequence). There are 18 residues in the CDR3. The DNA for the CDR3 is TGTGCCAGCAGCTTGAGGGATGGGTTAAGGGGGCGCGTTCAGCCCCAGCATTTT. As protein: CASSLRDGLRGRVQPQHF. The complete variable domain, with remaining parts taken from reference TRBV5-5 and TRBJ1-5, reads DAGVTQSPTHLIKTRGQQVTLRCSPISGHKSVSWYQQVLGQGPQFIFQYYEKEERGRGNFPDRFSARQFPNYSSELNVNALLLGDSALYLCASSLRDGLRGRVQPQHFGDGTRLSIL.

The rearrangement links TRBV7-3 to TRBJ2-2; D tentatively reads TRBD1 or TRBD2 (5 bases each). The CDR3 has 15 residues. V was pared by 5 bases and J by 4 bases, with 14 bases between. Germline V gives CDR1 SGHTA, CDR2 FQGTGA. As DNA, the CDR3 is TGTGCCAGCAGCATACTCGGGACCGGCACCGGGGAGCTGTTTTTT. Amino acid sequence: CASSILGTGTGELFF.

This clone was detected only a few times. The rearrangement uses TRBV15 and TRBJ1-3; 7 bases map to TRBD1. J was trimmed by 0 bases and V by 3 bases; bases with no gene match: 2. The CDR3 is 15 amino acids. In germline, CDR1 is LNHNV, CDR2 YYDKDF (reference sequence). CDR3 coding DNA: TGTGCCACCAGCAGTGACAGGGCCTCTGGAAACACCATATATTTT. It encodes CATSSDRASGNTIYF.

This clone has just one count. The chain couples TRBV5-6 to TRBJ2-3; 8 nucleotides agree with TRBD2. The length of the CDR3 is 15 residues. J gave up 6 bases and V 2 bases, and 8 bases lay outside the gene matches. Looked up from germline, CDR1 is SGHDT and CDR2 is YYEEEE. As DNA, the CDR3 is TGTGCCAGCAGCTTTGCTAGCGGGTTATCTGATACGCAGTATTTT. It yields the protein CASSFASGLSDTQYF. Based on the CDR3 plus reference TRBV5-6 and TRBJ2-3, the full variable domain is DAGVTQSPTHLIKTRGQQVTLRCSPKSGHDTVSWYQQALGQGPQFIFQYYEEEERQRGNFPDRFSGHQFPNYSSELNVNALLLGDSALYLCASSFASGLSDTQYFGPGTRLTVL.

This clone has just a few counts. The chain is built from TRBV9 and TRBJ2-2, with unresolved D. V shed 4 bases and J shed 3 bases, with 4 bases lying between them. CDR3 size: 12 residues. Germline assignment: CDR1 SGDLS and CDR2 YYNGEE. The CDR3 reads CASSKDTGELFF. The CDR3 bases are TGTGCCAGCAGCAAGGACACCGGGGAGCTGTTTTTT.

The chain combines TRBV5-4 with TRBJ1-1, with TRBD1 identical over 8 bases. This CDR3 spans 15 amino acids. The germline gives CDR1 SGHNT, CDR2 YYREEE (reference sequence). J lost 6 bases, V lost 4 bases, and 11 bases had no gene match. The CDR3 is CASSPPTGAEAEAFF. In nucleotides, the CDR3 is TGTGCCAGCAGCCCCCCGACAGGGGCTGAGGCTGAAGCTTTCTTT.

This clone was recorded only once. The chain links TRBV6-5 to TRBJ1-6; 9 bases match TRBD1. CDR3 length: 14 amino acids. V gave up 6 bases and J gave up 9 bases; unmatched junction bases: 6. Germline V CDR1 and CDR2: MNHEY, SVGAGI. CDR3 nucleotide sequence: TGTGCCAGCAGCTCGGACAGGGGTCTTTCACCCCTCCACTTT. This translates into CASSSDRGLSPLHF.

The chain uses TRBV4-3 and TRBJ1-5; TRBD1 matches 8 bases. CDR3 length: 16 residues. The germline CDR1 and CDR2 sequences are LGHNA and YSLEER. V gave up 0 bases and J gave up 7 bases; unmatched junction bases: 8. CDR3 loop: CASSQDGGQGHQPQHF. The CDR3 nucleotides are TGCGCCAGCAGCCAAGATGGTGGACAGGGTCACCAGCCCCAGCATTTT.

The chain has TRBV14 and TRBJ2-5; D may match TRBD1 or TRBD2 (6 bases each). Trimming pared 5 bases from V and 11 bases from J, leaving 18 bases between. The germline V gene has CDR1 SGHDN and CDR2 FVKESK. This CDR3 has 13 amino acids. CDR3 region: CASSAGGGRRQYF. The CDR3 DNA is TGTGCCAGCAGCGCCGGAGGGGGGCGTCGGCAGTACTTC.

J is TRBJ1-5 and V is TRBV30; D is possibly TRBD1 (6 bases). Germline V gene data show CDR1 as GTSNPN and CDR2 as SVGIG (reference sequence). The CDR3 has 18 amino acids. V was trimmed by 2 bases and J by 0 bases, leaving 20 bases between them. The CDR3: CAWSRGEGSPYSNQPQHF. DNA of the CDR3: TGTGCCTGGAGTAGGGGGGAGGGAAGTCCTTATAGCAATCAGCCCCAGCATTTT.

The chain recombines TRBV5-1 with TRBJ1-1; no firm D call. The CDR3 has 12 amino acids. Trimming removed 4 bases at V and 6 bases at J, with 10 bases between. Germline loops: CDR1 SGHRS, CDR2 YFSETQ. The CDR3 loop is CASSPRQAEAFF. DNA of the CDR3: TGCGCCAGCAGCCCCCGACAAGCTGAAGCTTTCTTT.

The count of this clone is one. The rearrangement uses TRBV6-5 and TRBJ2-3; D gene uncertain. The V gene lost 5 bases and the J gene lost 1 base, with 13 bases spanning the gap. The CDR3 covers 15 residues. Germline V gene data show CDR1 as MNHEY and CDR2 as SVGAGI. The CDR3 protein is CASSATPLRTDTQYF. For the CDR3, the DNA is TGTGCCAGCAGTGCCACGCCCCTCCGCACAGATACGCAGTATTTT.

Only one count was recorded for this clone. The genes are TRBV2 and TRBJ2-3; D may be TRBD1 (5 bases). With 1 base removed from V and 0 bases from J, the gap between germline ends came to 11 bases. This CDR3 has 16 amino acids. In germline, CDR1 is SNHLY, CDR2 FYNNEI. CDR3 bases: TGTGCCAGCAGTGAAGGGTCAGGGTCTAGCACAGATACGCAGTATTTT. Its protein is CASSEGSGSSTDTQYF.

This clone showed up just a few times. The chain's CDR3 is CASSIDSRPAFF. In DNA, the CDR3 is TGTGCCAGTAGTATAGACTCTCGCCCAGCTTTCTTT. The gene calls are TRBV19 and TRBJ1-1; D gene uncertain. The CDR3 is 12 amino acids. V lost 0 bases and J 10 bases, leaving 9 bases between the germline ends. Germline V gene lookup returns CDR1 LNHDA and CDR2 SQIVND (reference sequence).

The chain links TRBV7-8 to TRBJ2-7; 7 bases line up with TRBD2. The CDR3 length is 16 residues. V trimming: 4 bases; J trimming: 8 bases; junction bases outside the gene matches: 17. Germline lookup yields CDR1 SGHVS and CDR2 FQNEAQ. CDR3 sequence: CASSSWRGGEGVKQYF. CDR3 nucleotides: TGTGCCAGCAGCTCCTGGCGGGGCGGGGAGGGAGTCAAGCAGTACTTC.

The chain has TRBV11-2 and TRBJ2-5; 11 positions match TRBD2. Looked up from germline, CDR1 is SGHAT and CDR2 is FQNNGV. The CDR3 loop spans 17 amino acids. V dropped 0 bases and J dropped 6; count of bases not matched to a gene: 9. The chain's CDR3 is CASSLDFSGRARKTQYF. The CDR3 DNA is TGTGCCAGCAGCTTAGATTTTAGCGGGAGGGCCCGGAAGACCCAGTACTTC.

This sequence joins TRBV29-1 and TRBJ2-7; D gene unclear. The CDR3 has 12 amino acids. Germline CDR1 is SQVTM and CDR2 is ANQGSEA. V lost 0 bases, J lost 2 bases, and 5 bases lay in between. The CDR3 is CSVEDITYEQYF. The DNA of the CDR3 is TGCAGCGTTGAAGATATAACCTACGAGCAGTACTTC.